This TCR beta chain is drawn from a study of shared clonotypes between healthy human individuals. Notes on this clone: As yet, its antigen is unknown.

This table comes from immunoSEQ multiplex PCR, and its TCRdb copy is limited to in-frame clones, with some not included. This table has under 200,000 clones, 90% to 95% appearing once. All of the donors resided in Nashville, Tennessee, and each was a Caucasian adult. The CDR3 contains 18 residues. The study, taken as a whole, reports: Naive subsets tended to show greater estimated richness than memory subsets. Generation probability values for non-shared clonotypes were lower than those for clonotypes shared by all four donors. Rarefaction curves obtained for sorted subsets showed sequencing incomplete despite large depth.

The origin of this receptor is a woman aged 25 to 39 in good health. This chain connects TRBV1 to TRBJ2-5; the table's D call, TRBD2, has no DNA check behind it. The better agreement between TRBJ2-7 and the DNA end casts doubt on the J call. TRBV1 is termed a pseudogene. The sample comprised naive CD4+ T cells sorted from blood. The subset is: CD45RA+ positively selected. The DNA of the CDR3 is TGCACCAGCAGCCAAGATTCGTGTGCTAGCGGGAGGGCCTGCGAGCAGTACTTC. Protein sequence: CTSSQDSCASGRACEQYF.